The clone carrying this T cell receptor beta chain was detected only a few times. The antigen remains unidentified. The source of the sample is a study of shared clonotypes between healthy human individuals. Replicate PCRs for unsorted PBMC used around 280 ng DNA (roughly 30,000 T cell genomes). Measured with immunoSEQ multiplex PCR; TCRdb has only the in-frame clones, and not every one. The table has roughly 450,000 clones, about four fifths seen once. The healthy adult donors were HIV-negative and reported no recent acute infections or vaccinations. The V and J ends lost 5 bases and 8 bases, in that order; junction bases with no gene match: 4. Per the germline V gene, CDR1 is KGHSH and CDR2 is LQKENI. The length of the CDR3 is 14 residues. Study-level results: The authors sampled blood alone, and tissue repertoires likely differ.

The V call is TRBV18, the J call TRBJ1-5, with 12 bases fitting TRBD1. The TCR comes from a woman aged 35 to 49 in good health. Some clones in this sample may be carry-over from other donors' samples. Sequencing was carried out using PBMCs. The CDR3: CASSIGTGGEPQHF. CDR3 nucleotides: TGTGCCAGCTCAATCGGGACAGGGGGCGAGCCCCAGCATTTT.